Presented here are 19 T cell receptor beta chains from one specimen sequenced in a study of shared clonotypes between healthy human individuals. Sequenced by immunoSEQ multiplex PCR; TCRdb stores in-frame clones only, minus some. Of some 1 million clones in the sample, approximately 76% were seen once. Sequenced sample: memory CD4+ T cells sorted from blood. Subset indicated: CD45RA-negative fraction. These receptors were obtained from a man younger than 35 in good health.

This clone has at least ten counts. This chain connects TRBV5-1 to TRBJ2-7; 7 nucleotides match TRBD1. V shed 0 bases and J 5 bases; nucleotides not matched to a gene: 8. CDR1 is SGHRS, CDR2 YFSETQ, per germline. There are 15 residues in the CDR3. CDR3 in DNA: TGCGCCAGCAGCTTGGCGCTGGGGACAGTTAACGAGCAGTACTTC. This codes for CASSLALGTVNEQYF.

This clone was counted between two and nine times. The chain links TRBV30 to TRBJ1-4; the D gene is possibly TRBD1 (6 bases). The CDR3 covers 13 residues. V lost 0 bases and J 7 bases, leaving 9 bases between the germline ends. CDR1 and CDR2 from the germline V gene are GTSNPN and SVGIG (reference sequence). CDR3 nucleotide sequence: TGTGCCTGGAGTGTAGGGGGAACTGAAAAACTGTTTTTT. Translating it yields CAWSVGGTEKLFF.

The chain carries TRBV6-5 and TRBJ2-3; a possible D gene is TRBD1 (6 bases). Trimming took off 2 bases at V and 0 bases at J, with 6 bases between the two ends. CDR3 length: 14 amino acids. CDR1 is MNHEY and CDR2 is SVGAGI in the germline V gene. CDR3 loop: CASSYDRSTDTQYF. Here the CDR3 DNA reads TGTGCCAGCAGTTACGACAGGAGCACAGATACGCAGTATTTT.

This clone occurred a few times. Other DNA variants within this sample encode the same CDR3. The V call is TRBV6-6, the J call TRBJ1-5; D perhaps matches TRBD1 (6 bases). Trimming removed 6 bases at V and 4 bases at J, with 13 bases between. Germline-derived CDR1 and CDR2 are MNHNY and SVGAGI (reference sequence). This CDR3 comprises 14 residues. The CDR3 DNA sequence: TGTGCCAGCAGGCCACAGGGACGTAATCAGCCCCAGCATTTT. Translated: CASRPQGRNQPQHF.

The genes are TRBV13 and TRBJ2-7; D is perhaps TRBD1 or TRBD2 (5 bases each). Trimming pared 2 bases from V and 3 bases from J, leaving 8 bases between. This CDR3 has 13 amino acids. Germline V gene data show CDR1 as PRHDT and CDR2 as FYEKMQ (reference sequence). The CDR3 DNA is TGTGCCAGCAGCTTAAAGAGGGGCTACGAGCAGTACTTC. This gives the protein CASSLKRGYEQYF.

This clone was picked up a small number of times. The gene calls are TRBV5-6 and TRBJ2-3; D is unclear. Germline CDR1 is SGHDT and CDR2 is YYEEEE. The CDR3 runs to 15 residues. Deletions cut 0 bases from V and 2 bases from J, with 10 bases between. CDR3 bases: TGTGCCAGCAGCTTGGAAAATATTTACACAGATACGCAGTATTTT. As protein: CASSLENIYTDTQYF.

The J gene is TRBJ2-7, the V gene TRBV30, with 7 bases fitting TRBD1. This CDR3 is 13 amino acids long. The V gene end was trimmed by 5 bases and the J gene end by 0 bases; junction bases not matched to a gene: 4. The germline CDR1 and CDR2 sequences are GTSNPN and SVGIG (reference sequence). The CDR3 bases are TGTGCCTGGGCCAGGGGGATCTCCTACGAGCAGTACTTC. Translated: CAWARGISYEQYF.

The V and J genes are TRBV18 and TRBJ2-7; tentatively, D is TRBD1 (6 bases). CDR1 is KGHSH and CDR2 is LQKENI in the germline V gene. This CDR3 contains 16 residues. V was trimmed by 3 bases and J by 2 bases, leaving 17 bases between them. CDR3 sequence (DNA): TGTGCCAGCTCACCCCGGGACAAGGAAGCTACCTACGAGCAGTACTTC. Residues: CASSPRDKEATYEQYF.

In DNA form, the CDR3 reads TGTGCCAGCAGTCCAAGGGTTTCCTATGGCTACACCTTC. This sequence encodes CASSPRVSYGYTF. This chain links TRBV28 with TRBJ1-2, with D uncertain. This CDR3 contains 13 residues. Trimming removed 5 bases from V and 4 bases from J, with 11 bases in between. The germline V gene encodes CDR1 MDHEN and CDR2 SYDVKM.

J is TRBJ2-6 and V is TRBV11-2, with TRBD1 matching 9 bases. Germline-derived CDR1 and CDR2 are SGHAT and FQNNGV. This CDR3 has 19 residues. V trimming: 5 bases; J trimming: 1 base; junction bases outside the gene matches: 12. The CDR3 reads CASSTYRKQGASGANVLTF. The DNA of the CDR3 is TGTGCCAGCAGCACCTACCGGAAACAGGGGGCTTCTGGGGCCAACGTCCTGACTTTC.

DNA of the CDR3: TGTGCCAGCAGCTTAGCGGGAGGTCCCTACAATGAGCAGTTCTTC. Amino acid sequence: CASSLAGGPYNEQFF. The chain combines TRBV25-1 with TRBJ2-1; 10 bases fit TRBD2. Germline values: CDR1 MGHDK, CDR2 SYGVNS. This CDR3 region has 15 residues. Trimming at V came to 6 bases and at J to 2 bases, leaving 4 bases not matched to a gene.

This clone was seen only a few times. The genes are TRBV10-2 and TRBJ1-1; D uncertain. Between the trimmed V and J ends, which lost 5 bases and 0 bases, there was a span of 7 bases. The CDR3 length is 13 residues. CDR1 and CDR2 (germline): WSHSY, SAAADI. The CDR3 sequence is CASSPFMNTEAFF. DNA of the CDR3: TGCGCCAGCAGTCCCTTTATGAACACTGAAGCTTTCTTT.

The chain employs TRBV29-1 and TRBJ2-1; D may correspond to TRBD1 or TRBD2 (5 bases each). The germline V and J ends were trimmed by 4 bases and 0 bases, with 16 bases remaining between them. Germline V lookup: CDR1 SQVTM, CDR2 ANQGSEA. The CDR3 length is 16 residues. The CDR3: CSVADLGPNSYNEQFF. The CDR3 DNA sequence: TGCAGCGTTGCCGATCTGGGACCCAACTCCTACAATGAGCAGTTCTTC.

The DNA for the CDR3 is TGTGCCAGCAGTTCCCAAAGCACAGGGGGCCCCTTAGGAAATTCACCCCTCCACTTT. Translated: CASSSQSTGGPLGNSPLHF. This chain uses TRBV28 with TRBJ1-6, with 9 bases fitting TRBD1. Trimming at V came to 4 bases and at J to 7 bases, leaving 17 bases not matched to a gene. The CDR3 loop spans 19 amino acids. From germline, CDR1 is MDHEN and CDR2 SYDVKM.

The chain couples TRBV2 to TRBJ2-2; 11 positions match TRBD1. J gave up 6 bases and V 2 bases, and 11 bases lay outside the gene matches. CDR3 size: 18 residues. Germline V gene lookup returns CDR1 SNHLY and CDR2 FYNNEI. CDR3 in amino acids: CASSERMDRGQGPGELFF. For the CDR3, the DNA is TGTGCCAGCAGTGAAAGAATGGACAGGGGGCAGGGGCCCGGGGAGCTGTTTTTT.

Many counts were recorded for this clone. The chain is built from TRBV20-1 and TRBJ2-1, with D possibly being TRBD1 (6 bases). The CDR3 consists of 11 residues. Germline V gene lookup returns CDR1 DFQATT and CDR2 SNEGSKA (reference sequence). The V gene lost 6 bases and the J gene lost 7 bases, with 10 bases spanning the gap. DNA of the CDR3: TGCAGTGCCTGGGGGCAGAATGAGCAGTTCTTC. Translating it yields CSAWGQNEQFF.

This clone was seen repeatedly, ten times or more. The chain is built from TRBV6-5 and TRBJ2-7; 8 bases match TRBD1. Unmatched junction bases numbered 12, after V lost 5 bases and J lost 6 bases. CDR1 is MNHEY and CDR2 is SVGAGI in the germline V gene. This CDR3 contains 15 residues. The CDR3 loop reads CASSPGQGRPREQYF. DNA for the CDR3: TGTGCCAGCAGTCCTGGACAGGGACGACCGCGCGAGCAGTACTTC.

Here the CDR3 DNA reads TGTGCCAGCAGCAAAGCTAGACGGACCAATCAGCCCCAGCATTTT. It specifies CASSKARRTNQPQHF. This chain links TRBV21-1 with TRBJ1-5. TRBV21-1 is assigned pseudogene status. This CDR3 contains 15 residues.

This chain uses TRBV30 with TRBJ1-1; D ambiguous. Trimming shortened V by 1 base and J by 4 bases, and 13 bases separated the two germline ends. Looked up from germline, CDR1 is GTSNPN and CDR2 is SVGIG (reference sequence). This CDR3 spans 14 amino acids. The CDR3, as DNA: TGTGCCTGGAGTGAGCCGGTCCCGGTCACTGAAGCTTTCTTT. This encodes CAWSEPVPVTEAFF. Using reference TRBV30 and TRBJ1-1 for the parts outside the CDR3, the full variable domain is SQTIHQWPATLVQPVGSPLSLECTVEGTSNPNLYWYRQAAGRGLQLLFYSVGIGQISSEVPQNLSASRPQDRQFILSSKKLLLSDSGFYLCAWSEPVPVTEAFFGQGTRLTVV.